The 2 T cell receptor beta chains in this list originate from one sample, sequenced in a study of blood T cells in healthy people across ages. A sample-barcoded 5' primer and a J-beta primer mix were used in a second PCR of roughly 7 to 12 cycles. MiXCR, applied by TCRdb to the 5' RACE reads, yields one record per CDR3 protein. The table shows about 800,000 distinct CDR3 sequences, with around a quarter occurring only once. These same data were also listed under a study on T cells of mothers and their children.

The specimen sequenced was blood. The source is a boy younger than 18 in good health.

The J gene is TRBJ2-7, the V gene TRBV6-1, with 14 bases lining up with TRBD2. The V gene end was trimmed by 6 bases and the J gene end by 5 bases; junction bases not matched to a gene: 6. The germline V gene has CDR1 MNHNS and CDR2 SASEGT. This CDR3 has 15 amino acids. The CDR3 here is CASRQPGLAGDEQYF. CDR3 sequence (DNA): TGTGCCAGCAGACAACCGGGACTAGCGGGAGACGAGCAGTACTTC.

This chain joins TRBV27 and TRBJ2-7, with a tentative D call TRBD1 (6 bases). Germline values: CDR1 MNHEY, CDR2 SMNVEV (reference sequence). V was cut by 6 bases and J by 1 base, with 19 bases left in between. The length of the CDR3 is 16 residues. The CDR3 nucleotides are TGTGCCAGCAGCCGACCCCCGACAGGCTCATCCTACGAGCAGTACTTC. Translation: CASSRPPTGSSYEQYF.